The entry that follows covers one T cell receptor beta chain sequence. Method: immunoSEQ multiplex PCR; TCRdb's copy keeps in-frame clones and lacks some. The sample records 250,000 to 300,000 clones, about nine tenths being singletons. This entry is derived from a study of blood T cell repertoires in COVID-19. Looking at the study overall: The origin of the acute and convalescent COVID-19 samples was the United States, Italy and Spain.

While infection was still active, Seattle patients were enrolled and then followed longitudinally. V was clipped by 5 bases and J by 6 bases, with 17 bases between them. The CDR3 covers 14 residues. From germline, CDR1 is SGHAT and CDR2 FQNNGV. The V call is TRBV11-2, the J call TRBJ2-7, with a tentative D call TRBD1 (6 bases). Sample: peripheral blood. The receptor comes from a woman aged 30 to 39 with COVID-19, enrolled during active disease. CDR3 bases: TGTGCCAGCAGCCCGGACAGTTTGGGCCTCGAGCAGTACTTC. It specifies CASSPDSLGLEQYF.